The clone carrying this TCR beta chain was observed a few times. Its target is unknown. The CDR3 is 16 residues long. The V gene's germline CDR1 is SGHRS and CDR2 YFSETQ. The V segment lost 1 base and the J segment 1 base; nucleotides outside the gene matches: 5. Libraries for TCR beta were made by quantitative 5'-RACE with molecular barcodes. Using its own MiXCR run on the 5' RACE reads, TCRdb lists one record per CDR3 protein. The profile covers just over 300,000 distinct CDR3 sequences, with around 21% appearing a single time and roughly 3.6% taken by the ten largest. This entry belongs to a study of CD8 T cells in ankylosing spondylitis. Broader study findings: Apparently characteristic of ankylosing spondylitis blood was a TCR beta motif (about eight highly homologous variants). Enrichment of disease-linked clones was reportedly significant in matched ankylosing spondylitis synovial fluid.

The J gene is TRBJ2-3, the V gene TRBV5-1; 8 bases are a match to TRBD2. The material sequenced was blood, either unsorted or a sorted T cell fraction (not recorded which). The clonotype originates from a female donor with ankylosing spondylitis or in good health (not recorded which). The DNA for the CDR3 is TGCGCCAGCAGCTTGACCGGGAGGGCGGGCACAGATACGCAGTATTTT. Translated, it gives CASSLTGRAGTDTQYF.